These 14 T cell receptor beta chains were all obtained from the same sample, sequenced in a study of technical replicates of blood from several donors. Method: immunoSEQ multiplex PCR; TCRdb's copy keeps in-frame clones and lacks some. The table lists about 72,000 clones, around 95% of them singletons, with about 0.22% in the top ten. The source material was T cells isolated from PBMCs. The receptor source for this set is a human donor in good health.

The V call is TRBV10-2, the J call TRBJ1-2; D is uncertain. Germline assignment: CDR1 WSHSY and CDR2 SAAADI. Trimming took 0 bases from V and 5 from J, leaving 16 bases between them. This CDR3 has 16 amino acids. Here the CDR3 reads CASSESVWASVYGYTF. CDR3 in DNA: TGCGCCAGCAGTGAGTCGGTCTGGGCCTCAGTTTATGGCTACACCTTC.

V usage is TRBV18 and J usage is TRBJ2-2, with 9 nucleotides matching TRBD1. CDR1 and CDR2 (germline): KGHSH, LQKENI. This CDR3 contains 17 residues. V lost 3 bases, J lost 4 bases, and 9 bases stayed unmatched. CDR3 in amino acids: CASSPPGTGYSTGELFF. CDR3 coding DNA: TGTGCCAGCTCACCCCCCGGGACAGGGTATTCCACCGGGGAGCTGTTTTTT.

This sequence joins TRBV6-1 and TRBJ1-5; D is uncertain. CDR1 MNHNS and CDR2 SASEGT come from the germline V gene. This CDR3 contains 14 residues. Trimming cost V 4 bases and J 2 bases, with 9 bases left between them. In nucleotides, the CDR3 is TGTGCCAGCAGTGGAGGGCTCGGCAATCAGCCCCAGCATTTT. This translates into CASSGGLGNQPQHF.

The chain links TRBV28 to TRBJ2-5; D may be TRBD1 (6 bases). CDR1 and CDR2 from the germline V gene are MDHEN and SYDVKM. The V gene lost 2 bases and the J gene lost 8 bases, with 21 bases spanning the gap. The CDR3 is 16 amino acids. CDR3 coding DNA: TGTGCCAGCAGTTTAGCAGGGGATGGGACCCGCAGAACCCAGTACTTC. This encodes CASSLAGDGTRRTQYF.

This clone was seen only a few times. V gene TRBV2 combines with J gene TRBJ1-1, with D uncertain. V was trimmed by 6 bases and J by 5 bases, leaving 13 bases between them. CDR1 is SNHLY and CDR2 is FYNNEI in the germline V gene. The CDR3 length is 13 residues. CDR3 protein: CASREGLTTEAFF. CDR3 bases: TGTGCCAGCAGGGAGGGCCTAACAACTGAAGCTTTCTTT.

The rearrangement links TRBV10-3 to TRBJ2-3, with 11 bases identical to TRBD2. In germline, CDR1 is ENHRY, CDR2 SYGVKD. V shed 5 bases, J shed 0 bases, and the junction held 4 bases outside the gene matches. The CDR3 extends over 16 amino acids. The CDR3 reads CAISPSGGFSTDTQYF. The CDR3 nucleotides read TGTGCCATCAGTCCTAGCGGGGGGTTCAGCACAGATACGCAGTATTTT.

The chain combines TRBV6-1 with TRBJ2-1; 7 bases are a match to TRBD1. In germline, CDR1 is MNHNS, CDR2 SASEGT. CDR3 length: 15 amino acids. V lost 6 bases to trimming and J lost 4 bases; unmatched junction nucleotides: 9. The chain's CDR3 is CASSLAGTAYNEQFF. The CDR3 nucleotides are TGTGCCAGCAGCCTTGCCGGGACAGCATACAATGAGCAGTTCTTC.

The J gene is TRBJ1-3, the V gene TRBV28, with unresolved D. This CDR3 region has 15 residues. Deletions cut 8 bases from V and 4 bases from J, with 18 bases between. Germline CDR1 MDHEN, CDR2 SYDVKM. The CDR3 region is CASVRRLNFGNTIYF. Written as DNA, the CDR3 is TGTGCCAGCGTTAGGCGGCTGAATTTCGGAAACACCATATATTTT.

This chain uses TRBV6-4 with TRBJ2-2; D call uncertain. CDR1 MRHNA and CDR2 SNTAGT come from the germline V gene. V gave up 2 bases and J gave up 3 bases, with 4 bases separating them. The CDR3 is 13 residues long. The CDR3 DNA reads as TGTGCCAGCAGTGACAGAGACACCGGGGAGCTGTTTTTT. Its translation is CASSDRDTGELFF.

For the CDR3, the DNA is TGTGCCAGCACTTCCCGGGGAGTCATCTATGGCTACACCTTC. Translating it yields CASTSRGVIYGYTF. The V and J genes are TRBV6-1 and TRBJ1-2; D unclear. The V gene's germline CDR1 is MNHNS and CDR2 SASEGT. The CDR3 has 14 residues. Trimming took 7 bases from V and 4 from J, leaving 16 bases between them.

The genes are TRBV21-1 and TRBJ1-2; TRBD1, the table's D call, was not compared with the DNA. TRBV21-1 is an annotated pseudogene. The CDR3 spans 14 residues. The CDR3 sequence is CASIWDRDNYGYTF. DNA of the CDR3: TGTGCCAGCATTTGGGACAGGGACAATTATGGCTACACCTTC.

The chain is built from TRBV9 and TRBJ2-1, with D perhaps matching TRBD2 (5 bases). The V and J ends lost 1 base and 2 bases respectively, with 10 bases between them. CDR3 length: 15 residues. CDR1 is SGDLS and CDR2 is YYNGEE in the germline V gene. The CDR3 region is CASSVSGSTYNEQFF. The CDR3 nucleotides read TGTGCCAGCAGCGTAAGCGGTTCTACCTACAATGAGCAGTTCTTC.

The chain employs TRBV5-4 and TRBJ2-7, with 7 nucleotides matching TRBD2. The CDR3 length is 15 residues. The germline gives CDR1 SGHNT, CDR2 YYREEE (reference sequence). J was trimmed by 2 bases and V by 4 bases; bases with no gene match: 9. CDR3 coding DNA: TGTGCCAGCAGCACCGCCTGGGGGGGAACCTACGAGCAGTACTTC. Protein: CASSTAWGGTYEQYF.

This clone was picked up one time. This chain links TRBV10-3 with TRBJ1-2; D not resolved. The V gene lost 5 bases and the J gene lost 6 bases, with 13 bases spanning the gap. The CDR3 totals 13 residues. In germline, CDR1 is ENHRY, CDR2 SYGVKD. The CDR3 reads CAISSEEVDGYTF. CDR3 bases: TGTGCCATCAGTTCGGAGGAGGTCGATGGCTACACCTTC.